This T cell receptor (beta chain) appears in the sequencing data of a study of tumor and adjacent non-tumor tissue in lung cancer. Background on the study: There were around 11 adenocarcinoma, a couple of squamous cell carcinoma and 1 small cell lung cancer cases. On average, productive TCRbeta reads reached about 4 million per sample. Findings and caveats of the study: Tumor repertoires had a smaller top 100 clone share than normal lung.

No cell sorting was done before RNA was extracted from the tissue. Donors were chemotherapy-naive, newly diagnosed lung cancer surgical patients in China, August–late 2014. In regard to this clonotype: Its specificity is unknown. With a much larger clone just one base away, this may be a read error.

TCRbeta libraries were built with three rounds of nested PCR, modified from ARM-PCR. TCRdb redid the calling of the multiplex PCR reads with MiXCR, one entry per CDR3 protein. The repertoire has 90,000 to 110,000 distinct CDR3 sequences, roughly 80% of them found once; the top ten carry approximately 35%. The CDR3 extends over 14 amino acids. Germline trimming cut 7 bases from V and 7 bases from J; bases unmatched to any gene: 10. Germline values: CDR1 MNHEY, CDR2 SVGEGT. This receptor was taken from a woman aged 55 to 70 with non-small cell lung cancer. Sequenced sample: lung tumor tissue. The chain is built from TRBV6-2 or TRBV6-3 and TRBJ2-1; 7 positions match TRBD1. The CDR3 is CASNTGSRGNEQFF. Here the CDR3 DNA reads TGTGCCAGCAATACAGGGAGCAGGGGGAATGAGCAGTTCTTC.